Listed here are 14 T cell receptor beta chains from one sample, sequenced in a study of long-term antiretroviral therapy in people with HIV. Survey-level immunoSEQ v3.0 assays were run. Clones were read by immunoSEQ multiplex PCR, and TCRdb kept only the in-frame ones, dropping some. Of about 36,000 clones listed, roughly 78% were seen once; the top ten hold about 5.8%. Sample: unsorted PBMCs, taken 3.4 years after starting antiretroviral therapy. These receptors originate from a man aged 30 to 45 with HIV.

This clone was recorded a few times. V gene TRBV19 combines with J gene TRBJ1-1; TRBD1 is a possible D gene (5 bases). Trimming removed 6 bases at V and 1 base at J, with 15 bases between. The length of the CDR3 is 15 residues. Germline V gene lookup returns CDR1 LNHDA and CDR2 SQIVND (reference sequence). The chain's CDR3 is CASRSRSGQNTEAFF. The CDR3 DNA follows: TGTGCCAGTAGATCCCGTTCGGGGCAGAACACTGAAGCTTTCTTT. Supplemented by reference TRBV19 and TRBJ1-1, the full variable domain reads DGGITQSPKYLFRKEGQNVTLSCEQNLNHDAMYWYRQDPGQGLRLIYYSQIVNDFQKGDIAEGYSVSREKKESFPLTVTSAQKNPTAFYLCASRSRSGQNTEAFFGQGTRLTVV.

This clone has just one count. The J gene is TRBJ2-3, the V gene TRBV9; 7 bases align to TRBD1. Trimming at V came to 2 bases and at J to 0 bases, leaving 9 bases not matched to a gene. CDR3 length: 17 amino acids. Germline V gives CDR1 SGDLS, CDR2 YYNGEE. The CDR3 protein is CASSVGRGISSTDTQYF. Here the CDR3 DNA reads TGTGCCAGCAGCGTTGGCAGGGGGATATCTAGCACAGATACGCAGTATTTT.

The count of this clone is one. The chain links TRBV7-2 to TRBJ2-5, with 11 bases fitting TRBD2. The CDR3 spans 16 residues. Germline assignment: CDR1 SGHTA and CDR2 FQGNSA. Unmatched junction bases numbered 5, after V lost 1 base and J lost 4 bases. CDR3 loop: CASSLDSGRAGETQYF. The DNA of the CDR3 is TGTGCCAGCAGCTTAGATAGCGGGAGGGCTGGAGAGACCCAGTACTTC. The full variable domain, its missing parts supplied by reference TRBV7-2 and TRBJ2-5, is GAGVSQSPSNKVTEKGKDVELRCDPISGHTALYWYRQSLGQGLEFLIYFQGNSAPDKSGLPSDRFSAERTGGSVSTLTIQRTQQEDSAVYLCASSLDSGRAGETQYFGPGTRLLVL.

The chain has TRBV10-3 and TRBJ2-5; TRBD1 aligns across 8 bases. The CDR3 spans 14 residues. Germline-derived CDR1 and CDR2 are ENHRY and SYGVKD. The junction had 5 bases not matched to a gene; V was cut back by 3 bases and J by 5 bases. The CDR3 DNA reads as TGTGCCATCAGTGAACGACAGGGGATGGAGACCCAGTACTTC. It specifies CAISERQGMETQYF.

The CDR3 DNA reads TGCGCCAGCAGTGAGGGACGGGACCTTCATAGCACAGATACGCAGTATTTT. Translation gives CASSEGRDLHSTDTQYF. This chain uses TRBV10-1 with TRBJ2-3; either TRBD1 or TRBD2 may fit D (5 bases each). The CDR3 has 17 residues. Trimming shortened V by 2 bases and J by 0 bases, and 15 bases separated the two germline ends. CDR1 and CDR2 (germline): WNHNN, SYGVQD (reference sequence).

The gene calls are TRBV5-1 and TRBJ1-2, with D perhaps TRBD1 (5 bases). This CDR3 is 14 amino acids long. V lost 6 bases to trimming and J lost 3 bases, with 15 bases between them. CDR1 SGHRS and CDR2 YFSETQ come from the germline V gene. The DNA of the CDR3 is TGCGCCAGCACAACGGGGAGGGGAGACTATGGCTACACCTTC. Its protein is CASTTGRGDYGYTF.

This clone occurred a few times. The chain employs TRBV18 and TRBJ1-2, with a weak D call TRBD1 (6 bases). CDR3 length: 14 amino acids. Looked up from germline, CDR1 is KGHSH and CDR2 is LQKENI. Trimming removed 0 bases from V and 7 bases from J, with 12 bases in between. CDR3 amino acids: CASSPPGGGGGYTF. CDR3 nucleotides: TGTGCCAGCTCACCACCAGGCGGGGGCGGTGGCTACACCTTC.

This sequence joins TRBV7-9 and TRBJ1-1; D remains unclear. This CDR3 comprises 11 residues. The V gene's germline CDR1 is SEHNR and CDR2 FQNEAQ (reference sequence). The V end was cut by 6 bases, the J end by 7 bases, with 9 bases between. The chain's CDR3 is CASSFVFEAFF. In DNA, the CDR3 is TGTGCCAGCAGTTTCGTGTTTGAAGCTTTCTTT.

The chain carries TRBV5-1 and TRBJ1-4, with TRBD1 matching over 8 bases. The CDR3 has 15 residues. V was pared by 0 bases and J by 4 bases, with 2 bases of the junction left unmatched. Germline CDR1 SGHRS, CDR2 YFSETQ. CDR3 in amino acids: CASSLDRGSNEKLFF. The CDR3 coding sequence is TGCGCCAGCAGCTTGGACAGGGGGAGTAATGAAAAACTGTTTTTT.

In nucleotides, the CDR3 is TGTGCCAGCAGCCGGGACAGGGGCACTGAAGCTTTCTTT. Translating gives CASSRDRGTEAFF. V gene TRBV25-1 combines with J gene TRBJ1-1; 10 bases are shared with TRBD1. This CDR3 contains 13 residues. V gave up 6 bases and J gave up 4 bases; unmatched junction bases: 2. The V gene's germline CDR1 is MGHDK and CDR2 SYGVNS.

This chain links TRBV10-3 with TRBJ2-2; a weak D match, TRBD1 (6 bases). Germline V lookup: CDR1 ENHRY, CDR2 SYGVKD. V gave up 6 bases and J gave up 5 bases, with 13 bases separating them. The CDR3 is made up of 14 amino acids. The CDR3 sequence is CAIRGAQQTGELFF. Here the CDR3 DNA reads TGTGCCATCAGGGGGGCGCAGCAAACCGGGGAGCTGTTTTTT.

The rearrangement joins TRBV29-1 to TRBJ2-1; TRBD2 matches at 8 bases. Germline V gene sequence: CDR1 SQVTM, CDR2 ANQGSEA. The CDR3 runs to 16 residues. The ends lost 7 bases at V and 2 bases at J; junction bases unmatched: 13. The CDR3 bases are TGCAGCGCTGGGGGTGGAGCGGGAGTAACCTACAATGAGCAGTTCTTC. It translates to CSAGGGAGVTYNEQFF.

The CDR3, as DNA: TGTGCTAGTGGCTTCGGGGGCGGGGCTCCTCCCACAGATACGCAGTATTTT. Protein: CASGFGGGAPPTDTQYF. V and J are TRBV12-5 and TRBJ2-3; D assignment may be TRBD1 or TRBD2 (6 bases each). V lost 6 bases and J 2 bases, leaving 21 bases between the germline ends. CDR1 and CDR2 from the germline V gene are LGHNT and FRNRAP. This CDR3 region has 17 residues.

The V and J genes are TRBV28 and TRBJ2-1; 11 nucleotides line up with TRBD2. This CDR3 has 15 residues. The J segment lost 6 bases and the V segment lost 6 bases, leaving 7 bases of the junction unmatched. Germline CDR1 reads MDHEN; CDR2 reads SYDVKM. CDR3 in amino acids: CASSFLSGRGNEQFF. CDR3 bases: TGTGCCAGCAGCTTTCTTAGCGGGAGGGGCAATGAGCAGTTCTTC.